The 5 T cell receptor beta chains listed next were all sequenced from one sample in a study of blood T cells in healthy people across ages. For the second PCR, which ran for roughly 6 to 12 cycles, a sample-barcoded 5' primer and a J-beta primer mix were used. TCRdb passed the 5' RACE reads through MiXCR, listing each CDR3 protein once. The profile shows about 1.6 million distinct CDR3 sequences, 30% to 35% of them singletons. Input material: blood. The receptors stem from a woman aged 25-40 years in good health.

The chain couples TRBV13 to TRBJ2-2; possible D gene TRBD1, 6 bases. V shed 5 bases and J shed 4 bases, with 14 bases lying between them. The germline V gene has CDR1 PRHDT and CDR2 FYEKMQ (reference sequence). The CDR3 covers 15 residues. CDR3 sequence (DNA): TGTGCCAGCAGCGTGGAACAGGGAAGCACCGGGGAGCTGTTTTTT. Translated: CASSVEQGSTGELFF.

This clonotype has more than one count but fewer than ten. As DNA, the CDR3 is TGTGCCAGCCATAGCGGGAGTATCTACGAGCAGTACTTC. Translating it yields CASHSGSIYEQYF. The rearrangement uses TRBV25-1 and TRBJ2-7; 9 bases match TRBD2. The CDR3 extends over 13 amino acids. J lost 3 bases, V lost 8 bases, and 5 bases had no gene match. Per the germline V gene, CDR1 is MGHDK and CDR2 is SYGVNS.

J is TRBJ2-1 and V is TRBV20-1, with TRBD2 matching 7 bases. The DNA end is a closer match to TRBJ2-7, so the J assignment may be wrong. Germline V gene lookup returns CDR1 DFQATT and CDR2 SNEGSKA (reference sequence). The CDR3 covers 16 residues. The CDR3 DNA is TGCAGTGCTAGAGGGGGGACTAAGAGCTCCTACAATGAGCAGTACTTC. Translating gives CSARGGTKSSYNEQYF.

This clonotype was seen a handful of times. The chain is built from TRBV6-2 or TRBV6-3 and TRBJ2-7, with 11 bases matching TRBD2. In germline, CDR1 is MNHEY, CDR2 SVGEGT. V dropped 5 bases and J dropped 4; count of bases not matched to a gene: 13. This CDR3 region has 17 residues. CDR3 sequence reads: CASSTLFLAGGRYEQYF. In DNA, the CDR3 is TGTGCCAGCAGTACCCTCTTTCTAGCGGGGGGCCGTTACGAGCAGTACTTC.

The rearrangement joins TRBV20-1 to TRBJ2-1; D gene unclear. CDR1 DFQATT and CDR2 SNEGSKA come from the germline V gene (reference sequence). The CDR3 sequence is 13 residues long. The V gene lost 2 bases and the J gene lost 6 bases, with 11 bases spanning the gap. As DNA, the CDR3 is TGCAGTGCTAGACTCGTCGCCCGCAATGAGCAGTTCTTC. This encodes CSARLVARNEQFF.